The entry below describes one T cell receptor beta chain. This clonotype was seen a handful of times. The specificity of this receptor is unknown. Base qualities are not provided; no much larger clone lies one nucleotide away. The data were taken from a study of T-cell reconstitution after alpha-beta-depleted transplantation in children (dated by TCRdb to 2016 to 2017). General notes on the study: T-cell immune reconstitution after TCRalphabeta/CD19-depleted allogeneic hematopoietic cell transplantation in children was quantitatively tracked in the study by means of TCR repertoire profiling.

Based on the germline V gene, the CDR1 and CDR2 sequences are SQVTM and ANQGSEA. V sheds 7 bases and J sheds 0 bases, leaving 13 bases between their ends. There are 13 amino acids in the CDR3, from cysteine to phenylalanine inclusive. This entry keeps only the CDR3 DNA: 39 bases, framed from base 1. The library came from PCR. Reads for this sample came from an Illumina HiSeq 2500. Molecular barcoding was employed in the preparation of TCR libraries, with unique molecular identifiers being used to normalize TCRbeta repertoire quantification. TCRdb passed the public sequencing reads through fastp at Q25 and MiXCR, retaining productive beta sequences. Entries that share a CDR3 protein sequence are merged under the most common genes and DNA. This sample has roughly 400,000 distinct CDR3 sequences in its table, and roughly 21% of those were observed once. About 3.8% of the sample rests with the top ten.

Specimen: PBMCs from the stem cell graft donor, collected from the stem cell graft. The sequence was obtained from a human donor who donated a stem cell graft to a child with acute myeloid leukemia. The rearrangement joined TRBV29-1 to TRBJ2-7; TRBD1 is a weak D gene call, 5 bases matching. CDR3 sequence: CSATAGNSYEQYF. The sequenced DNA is TGCAGCGCGACAGCAGGGAACTCCTACGAGCAGTACTTC.